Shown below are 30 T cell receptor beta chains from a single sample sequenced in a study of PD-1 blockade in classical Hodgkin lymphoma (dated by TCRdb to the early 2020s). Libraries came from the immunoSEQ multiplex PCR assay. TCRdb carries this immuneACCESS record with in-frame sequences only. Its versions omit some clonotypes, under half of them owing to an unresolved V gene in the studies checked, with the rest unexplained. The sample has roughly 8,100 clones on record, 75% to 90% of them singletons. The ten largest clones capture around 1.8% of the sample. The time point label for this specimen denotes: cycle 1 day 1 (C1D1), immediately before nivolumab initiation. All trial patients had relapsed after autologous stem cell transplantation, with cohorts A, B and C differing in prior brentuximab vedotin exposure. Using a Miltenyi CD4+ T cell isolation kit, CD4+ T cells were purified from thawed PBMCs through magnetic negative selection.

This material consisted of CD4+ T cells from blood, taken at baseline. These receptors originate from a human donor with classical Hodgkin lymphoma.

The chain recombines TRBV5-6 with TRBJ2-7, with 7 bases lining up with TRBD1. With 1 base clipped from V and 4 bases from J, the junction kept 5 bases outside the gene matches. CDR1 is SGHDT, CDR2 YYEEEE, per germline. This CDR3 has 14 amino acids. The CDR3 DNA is TGTGCCAGCAGCTTGTTGGGCAGGGGGTACGAGCAGTACTTC. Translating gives CASSLLGRGYEQYF.

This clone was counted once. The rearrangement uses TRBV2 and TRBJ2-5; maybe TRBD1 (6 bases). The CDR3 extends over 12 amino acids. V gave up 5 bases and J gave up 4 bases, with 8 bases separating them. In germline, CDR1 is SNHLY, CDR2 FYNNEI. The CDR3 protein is CASSQGGETQYF. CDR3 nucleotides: TGTGCCAGCAGTCAAGGGGGAGAGACCCAGTACTTC. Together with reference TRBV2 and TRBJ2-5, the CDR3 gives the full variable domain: EPEVTQTPSHQVTQMGQEVILRCVPISNHLYFYWYRQILGQKVEFLVSFYNNEISEKSEIFDDQFSVERPDGSNFTLKIRSTKLEDSAMYFCASSQGGETQYFGPGTRLLVL.

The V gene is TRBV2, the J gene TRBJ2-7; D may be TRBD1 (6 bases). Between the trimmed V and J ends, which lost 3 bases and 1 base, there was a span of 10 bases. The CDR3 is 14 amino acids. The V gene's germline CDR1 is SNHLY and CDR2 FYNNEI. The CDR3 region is CASSEGQGSYEQYF. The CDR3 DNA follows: TGTGCCAGCAGTGAGGGCCAGGGGTCCTACGAGCAGTACTTC.

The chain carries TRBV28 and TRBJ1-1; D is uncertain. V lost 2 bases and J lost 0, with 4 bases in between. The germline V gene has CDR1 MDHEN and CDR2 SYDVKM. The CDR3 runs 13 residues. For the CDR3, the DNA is TGTGCCAGCAGTTTACCGATGAACACTGAAGCTTTCTTT. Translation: CASSLPMNTEAFF.

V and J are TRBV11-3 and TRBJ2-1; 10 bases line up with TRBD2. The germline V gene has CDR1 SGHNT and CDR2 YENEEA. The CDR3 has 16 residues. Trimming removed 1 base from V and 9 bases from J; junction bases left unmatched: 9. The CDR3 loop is CASSLGLAGGISEQFF. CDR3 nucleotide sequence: TGTGCCAGCAGCTTAGGACTAGCGGGTGGCATAAGTGAGCAGTTCTTC.

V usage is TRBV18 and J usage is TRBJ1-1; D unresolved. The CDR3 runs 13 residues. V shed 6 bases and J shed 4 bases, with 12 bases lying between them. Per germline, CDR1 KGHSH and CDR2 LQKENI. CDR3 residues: CASSEGRTTEAFF. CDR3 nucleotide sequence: TGTGCCAGCTCCGAGGGTAGAACCACTGAAGCTTTCTTT.

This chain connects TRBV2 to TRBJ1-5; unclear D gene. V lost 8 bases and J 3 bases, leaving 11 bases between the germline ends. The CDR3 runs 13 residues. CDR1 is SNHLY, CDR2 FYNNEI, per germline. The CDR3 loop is CASAGQSNQPQHF. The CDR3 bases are TGTGCCAGCGCCGGGCAGTCCAATCAGCCCCAGCATTTT.

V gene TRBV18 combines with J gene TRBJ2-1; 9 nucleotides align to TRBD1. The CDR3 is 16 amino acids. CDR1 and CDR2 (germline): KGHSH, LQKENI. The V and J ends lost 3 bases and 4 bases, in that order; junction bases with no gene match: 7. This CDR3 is CASSPPGQGPYNEQFF. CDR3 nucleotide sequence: TGTGCCAGCTCACCTCCGGGACAGGGACCTTACAATGAGCAGTTCTTC.

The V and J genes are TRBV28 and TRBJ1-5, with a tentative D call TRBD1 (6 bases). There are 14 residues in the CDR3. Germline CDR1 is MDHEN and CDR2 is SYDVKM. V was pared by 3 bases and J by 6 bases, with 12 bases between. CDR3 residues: CASSFFRGVQPQHF. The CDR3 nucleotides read TGTGCCAGCAGTTTTTTTAGGGGGGTTCAGCCCCAGCATTTT.

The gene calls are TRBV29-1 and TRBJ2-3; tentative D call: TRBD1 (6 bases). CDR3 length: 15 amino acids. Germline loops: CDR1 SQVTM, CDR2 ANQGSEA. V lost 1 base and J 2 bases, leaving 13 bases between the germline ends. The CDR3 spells CSVEGTALTTDTQYF. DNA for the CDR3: TGCAGCGTTGAAGGGACAGCTCTGACCACAGATACGCAGTATTTT.

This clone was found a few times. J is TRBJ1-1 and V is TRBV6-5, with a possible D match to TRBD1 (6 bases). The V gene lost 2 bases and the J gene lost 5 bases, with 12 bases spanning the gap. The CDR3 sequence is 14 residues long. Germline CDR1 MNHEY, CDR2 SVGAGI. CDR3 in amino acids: CASSYRGRGTEAFF. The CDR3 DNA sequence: TGTGCCAGCAGTTACCGAGGAAGGGGGACTGAAGCTTTCTTT.

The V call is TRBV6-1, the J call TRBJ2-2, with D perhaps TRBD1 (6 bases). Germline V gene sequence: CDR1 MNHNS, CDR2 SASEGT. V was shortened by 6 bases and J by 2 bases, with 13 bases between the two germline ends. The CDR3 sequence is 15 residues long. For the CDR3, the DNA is TGTGCCAGCAGGCCCTGGGGGCGCAACACCGGGGAGCTGTTTTTT. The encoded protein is CASRPWGRNTGELFF.

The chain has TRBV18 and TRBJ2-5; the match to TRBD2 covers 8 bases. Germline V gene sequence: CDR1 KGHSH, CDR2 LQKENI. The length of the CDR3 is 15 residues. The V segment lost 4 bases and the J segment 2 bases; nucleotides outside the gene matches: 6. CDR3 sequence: CASSRYSGDQETQYF. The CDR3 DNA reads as TGTGCCAGCTCACGGTATAGCGGGGATCAAGAGACCCAGTACTTC.

The CDR3 sequence is CASSLIRNEQFF. The DNA of the CDR3 is TGTGCCAGCAGCTTAATCCGGAATGAGCAGTTCTTC. V usage is TRBV7-9 and J usage is TRBJ2-1; D uncertain. Germline CDR1 reads SEHNR; CDR2 reads FQNEAQ (reference sequence). The V and J ends lost 2 bases and 7 bases respectively, with 6 bases between them. The CDR3 covers 12 residues.

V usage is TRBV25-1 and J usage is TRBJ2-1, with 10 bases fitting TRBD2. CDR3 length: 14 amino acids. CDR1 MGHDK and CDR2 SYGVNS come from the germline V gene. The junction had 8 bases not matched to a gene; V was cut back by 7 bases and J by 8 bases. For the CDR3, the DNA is TGTGCCAGCACCTTAGCGGGAGGAAGCCATGAGCAGTTCTTC. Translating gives CASTLAGGSHEQFF.

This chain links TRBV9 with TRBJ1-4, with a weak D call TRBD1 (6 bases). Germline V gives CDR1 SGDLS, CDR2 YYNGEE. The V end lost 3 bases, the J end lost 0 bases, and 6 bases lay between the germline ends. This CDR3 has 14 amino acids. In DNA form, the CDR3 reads TGTGCCAGCAGCGGACAGGCAACTAATGAAAAACTGTTTTTT. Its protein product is CASSGQATNEKLFF.

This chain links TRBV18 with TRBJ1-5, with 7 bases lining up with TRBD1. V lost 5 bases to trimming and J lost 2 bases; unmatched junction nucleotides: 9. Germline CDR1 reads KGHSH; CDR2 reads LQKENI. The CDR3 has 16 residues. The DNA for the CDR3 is TGTGCCAGCTCAACCTCCCAGGGGGGAGGCAATCAGCCCCAGCATTTT. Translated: CASSTSQGGGNQPQHF. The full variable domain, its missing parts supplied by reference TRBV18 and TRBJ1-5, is NAGVMQNPRHLVRRRGQEARLRCSPMKGHSHVYWYRQLPEEGLKFMVYLQKENIIDESGMPKERFSAEFPKEGPSILRIQQVVRGDSAAYFCASSTSQGGGNQPQHFGDGTRLSIL.

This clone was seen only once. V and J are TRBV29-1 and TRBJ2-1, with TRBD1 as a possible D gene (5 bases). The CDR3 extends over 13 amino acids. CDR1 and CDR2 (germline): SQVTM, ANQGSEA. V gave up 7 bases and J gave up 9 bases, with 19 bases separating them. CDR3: CSAADSLGGEQFF. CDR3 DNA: TGCAGCGCCGCCGACAGTCTAGGTGGTGAGCAGTTCTTC.

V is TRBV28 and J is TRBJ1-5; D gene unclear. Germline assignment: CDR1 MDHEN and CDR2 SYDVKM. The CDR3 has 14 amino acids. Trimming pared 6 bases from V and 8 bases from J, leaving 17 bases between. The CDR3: CASRPLAPLEPQHF. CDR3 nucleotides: TGTGCCAGCAGGCCCCTGGCACCTCTAGAGCCCCAGCATTTT.

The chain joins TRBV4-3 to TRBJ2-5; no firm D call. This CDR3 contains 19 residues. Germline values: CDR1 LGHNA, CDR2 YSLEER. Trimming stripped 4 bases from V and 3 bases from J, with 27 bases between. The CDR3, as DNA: TGCGCCAGCAGCCGAGTTTTTACTTCGGAATCAGGAGCTGAAGAGACCCAGTACTTC. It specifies CASSRVFTSESGAEETQYF.

CDR3 sequence (DNA): TGTGCCTGGAGTGGTAGCGGGGGTGGCATTCAGTACTTC. Protein sequence: CAWSGSGGGIQYF. The V and J genes are TRBV30 and TRBJ2-4; 9 nucleotides match TRBD2. CDR1 and CDR2 from the germline V gene are GTSNPN and SVGIG (reference sequence). V shed 1 base, J shed 9 bases, and the junction held 4 bases outside the gene matches. The CDR3 has 13 amino acids.

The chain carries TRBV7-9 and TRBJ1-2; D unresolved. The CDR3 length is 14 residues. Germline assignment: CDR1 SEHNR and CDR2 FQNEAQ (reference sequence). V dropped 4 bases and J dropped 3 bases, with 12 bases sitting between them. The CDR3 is CASSSREGHYGYTF. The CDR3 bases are TGTGCCAGCAGCTCCCGCGAAGGACACTATGGCTACACCTTC.

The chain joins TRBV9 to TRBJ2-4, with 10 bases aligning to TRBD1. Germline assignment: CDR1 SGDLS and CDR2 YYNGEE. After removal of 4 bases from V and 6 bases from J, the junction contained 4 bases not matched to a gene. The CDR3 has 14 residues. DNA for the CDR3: TGTGCCAGCAGCCCTCGGACAGGGGGAAACATTCAGTACTTC. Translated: CASSPRTGGNIQYF.

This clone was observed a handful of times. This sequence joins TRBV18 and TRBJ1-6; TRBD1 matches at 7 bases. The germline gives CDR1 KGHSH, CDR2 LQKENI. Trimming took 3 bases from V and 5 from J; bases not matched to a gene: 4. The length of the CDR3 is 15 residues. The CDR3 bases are TGTGCCAGCTCACCGACAGGGTCCAATAATTCACCCCTCCACTTT. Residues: CASSPTGSNNSPLHF.

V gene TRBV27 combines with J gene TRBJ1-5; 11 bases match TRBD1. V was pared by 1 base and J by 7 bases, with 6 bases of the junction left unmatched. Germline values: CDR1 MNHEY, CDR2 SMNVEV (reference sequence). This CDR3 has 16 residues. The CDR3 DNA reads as TGTGCCAGCAGTTTATGGCCCGGGACAGGGGGGCAGCCCCAGCATTTT. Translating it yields CASSLWPGTGGQPQHF.

The CDR3: CASSPLGQGAYEQYF. Here the CDR3 DNA reads TGTGCCAGCTCACCTCTGGGACAGGGGGCCTACGAGCAGTACTTC. This chain links TRBV18 with TRBJ2-7, with 11 bases fitting TRBD1. The CDR3 is 15 residues long. After removal of 3 bases from V and 2 bases from J, the junction contained 3 bases not matched to a gene. CDR1 is KGHSH and CDR2 is LQKENI in the germline V gene. Drawing the rest from reference TRBV18 and TRBJ2-7, the complete variable domain is NAGVMQNPRHLVRRRGQEARLRCSPMKGHSHVYWYRQLPEEGLKFMVYLQKENIIDESGMPKERFSAEFPKEGPSILRIQQVVRGDSAAYFCASSPLGQGAYEQYFGPGTRLTVT.

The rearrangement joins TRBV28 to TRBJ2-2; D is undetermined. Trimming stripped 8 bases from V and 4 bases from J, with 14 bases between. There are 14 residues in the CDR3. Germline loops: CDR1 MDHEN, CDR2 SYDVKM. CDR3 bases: TGTGCCAGCCATACACGGGCAGCCACCGGGGAGCTGTTTTTT. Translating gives CASHTRAATGELFF.

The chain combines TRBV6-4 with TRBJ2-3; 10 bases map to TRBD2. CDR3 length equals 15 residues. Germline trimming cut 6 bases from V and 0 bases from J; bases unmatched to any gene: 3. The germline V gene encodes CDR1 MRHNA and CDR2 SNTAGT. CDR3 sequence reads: CASSQGLASTDTQYF. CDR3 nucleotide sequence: TGTGCCAGCAGCCAGGGACTAGCGAGCACAGATACGCAGTATTTT.

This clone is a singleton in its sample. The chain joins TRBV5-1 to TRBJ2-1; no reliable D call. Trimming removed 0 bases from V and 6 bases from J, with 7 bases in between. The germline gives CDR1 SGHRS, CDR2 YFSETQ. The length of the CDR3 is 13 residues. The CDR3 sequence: CASSLVGLNEQFF. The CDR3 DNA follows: TGCGCCAGCAGCTTGGTTGGGCTCAATGAGCAGTTCTTC.

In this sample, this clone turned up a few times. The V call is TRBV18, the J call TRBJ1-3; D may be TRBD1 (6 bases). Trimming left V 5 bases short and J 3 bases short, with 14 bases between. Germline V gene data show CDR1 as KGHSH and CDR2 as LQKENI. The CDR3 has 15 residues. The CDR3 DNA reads TGTGCCAGCTCATCGACACAGGGTGGTGGAAACACCATATATTTT. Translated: CASSSTQGGGNTIYF.